This T cell receptor beta chain derives from a study of T cell changes during pregnancy in multiple sclerosis. This clone has just one count. The CDR3 is 14 residues long. Only in-frame clones appear in the TCRdb table, and some are missing; sequencing was by immunoSEQ multiplex PCR. There are about 64,000 clones in the sample; roughly 90% occur only once, and 1.4% lies in the top ten. The chain links TRBV21-1 to TRBJ2-3; TRBD2 reflects the table's D call only, with no check against the DNA. TRBV21-1 is classified as a pseudogene. The sequence came from a female donor with multiple sclerosis, enrolled in a pregnancy study. Material: peripheral blood, obtained in the second trimester of pregnancy. The CDR3 DNA is TGTGCCAGCAAGCGTGTGGAATACACAGATACGCAGTATTTT. This translates into CASKRVEYTDTQYF.